The following is a T cell receptor beta chain sequence with its context. V was clipped by 5 bases and J by 2 bases; unmatched bases: 8. The CDR3 has 15 residues. CDR1 and CDR2 (germline): LGHDT, YNNKEL (reference sequence). Per the original methods: Using reference gene primer amplification, nucleated cell counts were estimated. Assay: immunoSEQ multiplex PCR; the TCRdb copy retains only in-frame clones and omits some. That table gives V, J and clone size, and the DNA gave D and trimming. The data contain about 210,000 clones, under 90% of them singletons. This sample was included in a study of blood T cell repertoires in COVID-19. Across the whole study: The origin of the acute and convalescent COVID-19 samples was the United States, Italy and Spain.

The chain employs TRBV3-1 (or the pseudogene TRBV3-2) and TRBJ1-1, with 7 bases lining up with TRBD1. Sequences were obtained from peripheral blood. This TCR was sampled from a woman aged 40 to 49 with active or convalescent COVID-19. Here the CDR3 reads CASSVTRGSNTEAFF. The CDR3, as DNA: TGTGCCAGCAGCGTCACCAGGGGGTCTAACACTGAAGCTTTCTTT.